This T cell receptor (beta chain) was captured in a study of shared clonotypes between healthy human individuals. Comments on this clone: The antigen remains unidentified.

The CDR3 extends over 17 amino acids. CDR1 is KGHSH, CDR2 LQKENI, per germline. V dropped 5 bases and J dropped 1; count of bases not matched to a gene: 9. Study results and caveats: Measured sharing among donors was expected to vary with sequencing depth. Generation probabilities were higher for clonotypes shared across all four sorted-subset donors than for unshared ones.

TCRdb keeps only in-frame clones here, not all; method: immunoSEQ multiplex PCR. The table records 2,500,000 or so clones, roughly 93% of them present only once. Sequencing used naive CD4+ T cells from PBMCs. Documented subset: CD45RA+ positively selected. This chain links TRBV18 with TRBJ2-5; TRBD2 agrees at 11 bases. The sequence was obtained from a man aged 18 to 29 in good health. Some clones in this sample may be carry-over from other donors' samples. The CDR3 sequence: CASSLTSGSRSQETQYF. For the CDR3, the DNA is TGTGCCAGCTCATTAACTAGCGGGAGCCGATCCCAAGAGACCCAGTACTTC. Filled out from reference TRBV18 and TRBJ2-5, the complete variable domain reads NAGVMQNPRHLVRRRGQEARLRCSPMKGHSHVYWYRQLPEEGLKFMVYLQKENIIDESGMPKERFSAEFPKEGPSILRIQQVVRGDSAAYFCASSLTSGSRSQETQYFGPGTRLLVL.